This T cell receptor (beta chain) was identified in a study of cytomegalovirus exposure and HLA in healthy donors. The ends were cut back, 4 bases at V and 1 base at J, with 13 bases in the middle. The CDR3 is 15 amino acids. Germline-derived CDR1 and CDR2 are SGHVS and FNYEAQ. General study findings and limits: A later analysis by the authors found several of the most significant clusters apparently linked to common viral pathogens. Rarity held for most TCR sequences, but there were some public TCRs that occurred in many donors. The CMV antigen specificity of a few CMV-associated chains was confirmed through in vitro analysis.

The PCR used 60 Vbeta and 13 Jbeta primers. Assay: immunoSEQ multiplex PCR; the TCRdb copy retains only in-frame clones and omits some. The sample yields more than 250,000 clones, approximately 90% seen once. About this clone itself: Its cognate antigen is unknown.

The J gene is TRBJ2-5, the V gene TRBV7-6; possible D gene TRBD2, 6 bases. This TCR was sampled from a woman aged 18-29 years in good health and CMV-seronegative. Sequencing input: PBMCs. CDR3 in amino acids: CASSSSERTQETQYF. The CDR3 bases are TGTGCCAGCAGCTCTAGCGAAAGGACCCAAGAGACCCAGTACTTC.